This record concerns one T cell receptor (beta chain) sequence. Its antigen is unidentified. Genes here carry mouse names. This sample was taken from a study of tissue T cells after allogeneic stem cell transplantation. General study findings and limits: Anatomically similar tissues had similar TCR repertoires within each patient. Shared clones across patients were few; motif clustering revealed tissue-specific shared signatures.

Sequencing of TCRbeta CDR3 at survey depth gave sequences and template counts. Sequencing was performed with immunoSEQ multiplex PCR; in TCRdb, only in-frame clones are kept and a portion is missing. The table includes approximately 47,000 clones, less than 75% detected once. What was sequenced was sorted cells pooled from one or two spleens. This sequence originates from a pool of C57BL/6 mice in good health.

CDR3 DNA (partial): TGTGCAAGCAGCTTGACAGGGGACTCCGACTACACC. Protein: CASSLTGDSDYT. The CDR3 as a whole reads CASSLTGDSDYTF. The V and J genes are TRBV16 and TRBJ1-2; TRBD1 agrees at 8 bases. The read stops 1 residue short of the end of the CDR3; the missing end is completed from the germline J gene. After removal of 3 bases from V and 3 bases from J, the junction contained 0 bases not matched to a gene. Germline loops: CDR1 SGHSA, CDR2 FRNQAP. This CDR3 region has 13 residues.